The 29 T cell receptor beta chains below come from one sample, sequenced in a study of CD8 T cells in Susac syndrome. Random hexamers were used to reverse transcribe the RNA input (roughly 0.5 to 1 ug). MiXCR was run by TCRdb on the immunoSEQ multiplex PCR reads, yielding one entry per CDR3 protein. The sample has almost 450,000 distinct CDR3 sequences, approximately 85% seen once. The sample consisted of CD8+ T cells from PBMCs. All receptors come from a human donor with multiple sclerosis.

The chain has TRBV4-2 and TRBJ1-2; TRBD1 might be the D (6 bases). The CDR3 is 14 residues long. Germline-derived CDR1 and CDR2 are LGHNA and YNFKEQ. Trimming removed 3 bases at V and 2 bases at J, with 10 bases between. The CDR3: CASSQTDRNYGYTF. The CDR3, as DNA: TGTGCCAGCAGCCAGACGGACAGAAACTATGGCTACACCTTC.

CDR3 sequence (DNA): TGTGCCAGCAGTGAACGAGGCAGGGGCAACGAGCAGTACTTC. This gives the protein CASSERGRGNEQYF. The chain couples TRBV2 to TRBJ2-7, with a possible D match to TRBD1 (6 bases). Germline V lookup: CDR1 SNHLY, CDR2 FYNNEI. The V end was cut by 2 bases, the J end by 5 bases, with 13 bases between. This CDR3 is built from 14 residues.

The CDR3 DNA reads TGTGCCAGCAGCTTAGAGTACAGCACCGACTACGAGCAGTACTTC. This codes for CASSLEYSTDYEQYF. This rearrangement joins TRBV7-8 to TRBJ2-7; D remains unclear. The length of the CDR3 is 15 residues. The germline V gene encodes CDR1 SGHVS and CDR2 FQNEAQ. The V gene lost 1 base and the J gene lost 3 bases, with 13 bases spanning the gap.

The chain is built from TRBV28 and TRBJ2-2; either TRBD1 or TRBD2 may fit D (5 bases each). The CDR3 totals 15 residues. Germline CDR1 is MDHEN and CDR2 is SYDVKM. V was trimmed by 6 bases and J by 2 bases, leaving 13 bases between them. CDR3 residues: CASRPRDDNTGELFF. The CDR3 DNA follows: TGTGCCAGCAGACCCCGGGACGACAACACCGGGGAGCTGTTTTTT.

V is TRBV27 and J is TRBJ1-5, with a weak D call TRBD1 (5 bases). The CDR3 loop spans 13 amino acids. Per the germline V gene, CDR1 is MNHEY and CDR2 is SMNVEV (reference sequence). Trimming stripped 3 bases from V and 2 bases from J, with 5 bases between. CDR3 loop: CASSLGRNQPQHF. In DNA form, the CDR3 reads TGTGCCAGCAGTTTGGGGCGCAATCAGCCCCAGCATTTT.

V and J are TRBV4-1 and TRBJ2-2; no firm D call. The length of the CDR3 is 16 residues. V dropped 2 bases and J dropped 0 bases, with 10 bases sitting between them. Germline CDR1 reads MGHRA; CDR2 reads YSYEKL. CDR3 region: CASSQHGLANTGELFF. Written as DNA, the CDR3 is TGCGCCAGCAGCCAACACGGGCTAGCGAACACCGGGGAGCTGTTTTTT.

This rearrangement joins TRBV12-5 to TRBJ2-1, with D perhaps matching TRBD2 (6 bases). Germline V gene lookup returns CDR1 LGHNT and CDR2 FRNRAP. The CDR3 contains 15 residues. V dropped 6 bases and J dropped 0 bases, with 12 bases sitting between them. The CDR3 loop is CASGPETSSYNEQFF. The DNA of the CDR3 is TGTGCTAGTGGCCCAGAGACTAGCTCCTACAATGAGCAGTTCTTC.

V gene TRBV7-9 combines with J gene TRBJ2-1; 8 bases are shared with TRBD2. The CDR3 totals 14 residues. Trimming removed 4 bases from V and 10 bases from J; junction bases left unmatched: 9. In germline, CDR1 is SEHNR, CDR2 FQNEAQ (reference sequence). The CDR3 reads CASSSRLAIHEQFF. The CDR3 DNA reads as TGTGCCAGCAGCTCAAGACTAGCGATTCACGAGCAGTTCTTC.

The chain is built from TRBV27 and TRBJ1-5; D is unresolved. The CDR3 spans 15 residues. Trimming took off 4 bases at V and 2 bases at J, with 12 bases between the two ends. Looked up from germline, CDR1 is MNHEY and CDR2 is SMNVEV (reference sequence). This CDR3 reads CASSSLASRNQPQHF. The DNA for the CDR3 is TGTGCCAGCAGTTCTCTGGCAAGTCGCAATCAGCCCCAGCATTTT.

The V and J genes are TRBV2 and TRBJ1-1; the D is unclear. V lost 4 bases and J 5 bases, leaving 11 bases between the germline ends. The CDR3 is 13 amino acids. Germline V gene sequence: CDR1 SNHLY, CDR2 FYNNEI. As DNA, the CDR3 is TGTGCCAGCAGTGTTGGGGAGAAGACTGAAGCTTTCTTT. Translated, it gives CASSVGEKTEAFF.

The chain carries TRBV5-6 and TRBJ2-7; tentatively, D is TRBD1 (5 bases). The germline V and J ends were trimmed by 7 bases and 2 bases, with 13 bases remaining between them. CDR1 is SGHDT, CDR2 YYEEEE, per germline. The CDR3 sequence is 13 residues long. Here the CDR3 reads CASWGGDAYEQYF. CDR3 coding DNA: TGTGCCAGCTGGGGCGGTGACGCCTACGAGCAGTACTTC.

The chain employs TRBV7-8 and TRBJ2-7, with D possibly matching TRBD2 (5 bases). This CDR3 has 16 residues. CDR1 and CDR2 from the germline V gene are SGHVS and FQNEAQ. V was clipped by 6 bases and J by 7 bases, with 25 bases between them. CDR3 residues: CASSQDVGELGGEQYF. The CDR3 bases are TGTGCCAGCAGTCAAGACGTTGGGGAGCTGGGCGGGGAGCAGTACTTC.

V usage is TRBV29-1 and J usage is TRBJ2-1; 11 positions agree with TRBD2. With 0 bases clipped from V and 7 bases from J, the junction kept 8 bases outside the gene matches. Germline assignment: CDR1 SQVTM and CDR2 ANQGSEA. The CDR3 extends over 16 amino acids. CDR3 sequence (DNA): TGCAGCGTTGAAGATGTAGCGGGAGGGCCTAGGAATGAGCAGTTCTTC. Translation gives CSVEDVAGGPRNEQFF.

The chain has TRBV6-6 and TRBJ2-7, with TRBD2 as a possible D gene (5 bases). In germline, CDR1 is MNHNY, CDR2 SVGAGI (reference sequence). The CDR3 length is 13 residues. Trimming left V 5 bases short and J 4 bases short, with 12 bases between. CDR3 DNA sequence: TGTGCCAGCAGTCGCCCACTAGGATACGAGCAGTACTTC. Protein product: CASSRPLGYEQYF.

V is TRBV2 and J is TRBJ2-2; perhaps TRBD2 as D (6 bases). Trimming removed 7 bases at V and 7 bases at J, with 16 bases between. CDR3 length: 14 amino acids. Germline V gives CDR1 SNHLY, CDR2 FYNNEI. The CDR3 nucleotides read TGTGCCAGCACCCCCGTGGGGGGTAGCGGGGAGCTGTTTTTT. Translating it yields CASTPVGGSGELFF.

The chain is built from TRBV6-5 and TRBJ1-4; 11 nucleotides match TRBD1. There are 17 residues in the CDR3. The V gene end was trimmed by 0 bases and the J gene end by 8 bases; junction bases not matched to a gene: 8. Germline CDR1 is MNHEY and CDR2 is SVGAGI. CDR3 loop: CASSYSGQGAKDEKLFF. Written as DNA, the CDR3 is TGTGCCAGCAGTTACTCAGGACAGGGGGCGAAGGACGAAAAACTGTTTTTT.

The J gene is TRBJ2-1, the V gene TRBV7-9; D remains ambiguous. Germline CDR1 is SEHNR and CDR2 is FQNEAQ (reference sequence). The CDR3 covers 11 residues. Trimming took off 5 bases at V and 10 bases at J, with 9 bases between the two ends. The CDR3 nucleotides read TGTGCCAGCAGCCCCCTAGAGGAGCAGTTCTTC. This sequence encodes CASSPLEEQFF.

Only one count was recorded for this clonotype. The CDR3 sequence: CASSFPPEARDYEQYF. CDR3 DNA sequence: TGTGCCAGCAGTTTTCCCCCCGAGGCCAGGGACTACGAGCAGTACTTC. The chain couples TRBV28 to TRBJ2-7; weak D call: TRBD1 (5 bases). With 3 bases removed from V and 3 bases from J, the gap between germline ends came to 18 bases. CDR3 length: 16 amino acids. Germline V gene sequence: CDR1 MDHEN, CDR2 SYDVKM.

The CDR3 DNA reads TGCGCCAGCAGCTTTTGGCATCTTAATGAAAAACTGTTTTTT. It specifies CASSFWHLNEKLFF. The chain carries TRBV5-1 and TRBJ1-4; D call uncertain. With 2 bases removed from V and 4 bases from J, the gap between germline ends came to 9 bases. Germline lookup yields CDR1 SGHRS and CDR2 YFSETQ. The CDR3 is 14 amino acids.

V gene TRBV11-3 combines with J gene TRBJ2-7; 7 positions match TRBD2. The germline V gene encodes CDR1 SGHNT and CDR2 YENEEA. The CDR3 sequence is 14 residues long. Losses at the gene ends were 5 bases for V and 7 bases for J; bases not matched to a gene: 11. In DNA, the CDR3 is TGTGCCAGCAGCCACGGGGCGGGAGATGAAGAGCAGTACTTC. Amino acids: CASSHGAGDEEQYF.

The chain couples TRBV14 to TRBJ2-3; TRBD2 is a possible D gene (6 bases). This CDR3 comprises 16 residues. V was cut by 4 bases and J by 4 bases, with 18 bases left in between. In germline, CDR1 is SGHDN, CDR2 FVKESK. CDR3 sequence reads: CASSPRDSPFPDTQYF. The CDR3, as DNA: TGTGCCAGCAGCCCCCGGGACTCTCCTTTCCCAGATACGCAGTATTTT. The full variable domain, rest sourced from reference TRBV14 and TRBJ2-3, is EAGVTQFPSHSVIEKGQTVTLRCDPISGHDNLYWYRRVMGKEIKFLLHFVKESKQDESGMPNNRFLAERTGGTYSTLKVQPAELEDSGVYFCASSPRDSPFPDTQYFGPGTRLTVL.

This clonotype has a handful of counts. This chain uses TRBV12-3 or TRBV12-4 with TRBJ1-2, with D uncertain. This CDR3 has 16 residues. V was pared by 3 bases and J by 3 bases, with 17 bases between. The CDR3 is CASSFIPQTPDYGYTF. The CDR3 coding sequence is TGTGCCAGCAGTTTTATCCCCCAGACGCCTGACTATGGCTACACCTTC.

The chain combines TRBV6-2 or TRBV6-3 with TRBJ2-7; D is ambiguous. The length of the CDR3 is 12 residues. Trimming took 2 bases from V and 5 from J, leaving 7 bases between them. Germline CDR1 is MNHEY and CDR2 is SVGEGT. The chain's CDR3 is CASSYPPNEQYF. Written as DNA, the CDR3 is TGTGCCAGCAGTTACCCGCCCAACGAGCAGTACTTC.

This clonotype has a handful of counts. Here the CDR3 reads CASSFGGVNQPQHF. The CDR3 region has the DNA TGTGCCAGCAGTTTTGGGGGTGTTAATCAGCCCCAGCATTTT. The chain couples TRBV27 to TRBJ1-5, with a weak D call TRBD1 (5 bases). Trimming removed 3 bases from V and 4 bases from J, with 10 bases in between. The CDR3 is 14 residues long. CDR1 and CDR2 from the germline V gene are MNHEY and SMNVEV (reference sequence).

This rearrangement joins TRBV19 to TRBJ2-5, with D hard to call. Deletions cut 5 bases from V and 2 bases from J, with 9 bases between. The CDR3 loop spans 13 amino acids. CDR1 and CDR2 from the germline V gene are LNHDA and SQIVND (reference sequence). CDR3 region: CASSLWQQETQYF. DNA of the CDR3: TGTGCCAGTAGTTTGTGGCAGCAAGAGACCCAGTACTTC.

This clonotype was counted between two and nine times. The rearrangement joins TRBV5-1 to TRBJ2-7; the match to TRBD1 covers 9 bases. The V gene end was trimmed by 3 bases and the J gene end by 7 bases; junction bases not matched to a gene: 5. There are 13 residues in the CDR3. Germline values: CDR1 SGHRS, CDR2 YFSETQ. The CDR3 here is CASSSGTGWEQYF. The CDR3 nucleotides are TGCGCCAGCAGCTCCGGGACAGGGTGGGAGCAGTACTTC.

This CDR3 is CASSLDPATDRINQPQHF. CDR3 DNA sequence: TGTGCCAGCAGCTTAGACCCCGCCACGGACAGGATTAATCAGCCCCAGCATTTT. The V gene is TRBV7-8, the J gene TRBJ1-5, with TRBD1 identical over 7 bases. Germline V lookup: CDR1 SGHVS, CDR2 FQNEAQ. This CDR3 region has 18 residues. With 1 base clipped from V and 4 bases from J, the junction kept 13 bases outside the gene matches.

As DNA, the CDR3 is TGTGCCAGCAGCTTGTCTTACGGCAGGGCTTACGAGCAGTACTTC. As protein: CASSLSYGRAYEQYF. This chain uses TRBV5-6 with TRBJ2-7, with a tentative D call TRBD1 (5 bases). The CDR3 is 15 residues long. V lost 1 base, J lost 4 bases, and 15 bases lay in between. Looked up from germline, CDR1 is SGHDT and CDR2 is YYEEEE.

This chain joins TRBV6-5 and TRBJ2-1, with a possible D match to TRBD2 (6 bases). The CDR3 covers 14 residues. Trimming shortened V by 2 bases and J by 3 bases, and 8 bases separated the two germline ends. Per the germline V gene, CDR1 is MNHEY and CDR2 is SVGAGI. The CDR3 bases are TGTGCCAGCAGTTACCGGGACTTCTACAATGAGCAGTTCTTC. Protein product: CASSYRDFYNEQFF.